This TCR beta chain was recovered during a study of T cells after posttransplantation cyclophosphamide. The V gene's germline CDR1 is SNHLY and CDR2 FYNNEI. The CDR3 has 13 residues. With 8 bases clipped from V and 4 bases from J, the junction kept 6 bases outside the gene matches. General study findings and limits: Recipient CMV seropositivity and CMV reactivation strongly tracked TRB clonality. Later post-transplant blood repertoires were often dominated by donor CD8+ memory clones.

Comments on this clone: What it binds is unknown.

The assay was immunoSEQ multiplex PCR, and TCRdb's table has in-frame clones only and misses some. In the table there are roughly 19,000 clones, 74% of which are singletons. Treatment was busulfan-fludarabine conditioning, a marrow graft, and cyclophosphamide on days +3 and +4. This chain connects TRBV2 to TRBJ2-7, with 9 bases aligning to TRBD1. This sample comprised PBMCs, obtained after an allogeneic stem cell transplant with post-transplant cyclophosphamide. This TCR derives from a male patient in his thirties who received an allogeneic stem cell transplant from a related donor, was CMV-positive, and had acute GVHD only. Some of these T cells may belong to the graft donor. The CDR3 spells CASDGTGLYEQYF. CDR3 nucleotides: TGTGCCAGCGACGGGACAGGGTTATACGAGCAGTACTTC.